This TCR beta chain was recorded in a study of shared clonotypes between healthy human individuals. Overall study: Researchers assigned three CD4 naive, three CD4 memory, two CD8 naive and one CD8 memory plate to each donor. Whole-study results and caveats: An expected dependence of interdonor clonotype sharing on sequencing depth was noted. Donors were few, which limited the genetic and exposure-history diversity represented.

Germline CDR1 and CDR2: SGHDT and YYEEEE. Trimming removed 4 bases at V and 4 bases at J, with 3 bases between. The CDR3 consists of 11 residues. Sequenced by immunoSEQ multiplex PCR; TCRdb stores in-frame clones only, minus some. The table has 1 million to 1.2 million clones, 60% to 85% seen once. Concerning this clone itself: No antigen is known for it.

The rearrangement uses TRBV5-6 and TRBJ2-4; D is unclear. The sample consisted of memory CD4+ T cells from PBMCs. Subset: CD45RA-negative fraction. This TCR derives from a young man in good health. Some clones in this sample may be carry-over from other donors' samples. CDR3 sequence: CASSLKNIQYF. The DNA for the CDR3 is TGTGCCAGCAGCCTGAAAAACATTCAGTACTTC. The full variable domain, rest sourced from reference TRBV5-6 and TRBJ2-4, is DAGVTQSPTHLIKTRGQQVTLRCSPKSGHDTVSWYQQALGQGPQFIFQYYEEEERQRGNFPDRFSGHQFPNYSSELNVNALLLGDSALYLCASSLKNIQYFGAGTRLSVL.